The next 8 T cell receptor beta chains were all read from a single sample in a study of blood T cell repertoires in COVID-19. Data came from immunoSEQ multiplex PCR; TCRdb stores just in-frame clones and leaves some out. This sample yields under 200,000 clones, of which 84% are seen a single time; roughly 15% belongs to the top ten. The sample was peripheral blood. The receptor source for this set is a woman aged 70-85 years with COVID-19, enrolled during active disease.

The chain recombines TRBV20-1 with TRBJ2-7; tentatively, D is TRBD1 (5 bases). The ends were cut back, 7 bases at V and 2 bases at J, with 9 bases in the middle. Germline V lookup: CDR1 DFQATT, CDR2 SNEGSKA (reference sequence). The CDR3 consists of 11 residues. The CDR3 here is CSGDSPYEQYF. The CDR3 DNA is TGCAGTGGCGACAGCCCCTACGAGCAGTACTTC.

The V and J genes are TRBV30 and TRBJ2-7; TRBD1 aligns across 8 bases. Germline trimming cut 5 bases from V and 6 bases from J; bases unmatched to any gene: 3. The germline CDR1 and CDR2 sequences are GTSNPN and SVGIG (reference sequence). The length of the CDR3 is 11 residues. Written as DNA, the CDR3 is TGTGCCTGGGGAACAGGGGGCGAGCAGTACTTC. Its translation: CAWGTGGEQYF.

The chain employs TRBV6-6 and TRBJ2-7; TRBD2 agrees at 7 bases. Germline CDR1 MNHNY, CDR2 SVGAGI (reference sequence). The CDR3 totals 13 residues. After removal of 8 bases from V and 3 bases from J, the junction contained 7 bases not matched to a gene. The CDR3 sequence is CASARAGVYEQYF. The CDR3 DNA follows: TGTGCCAGCGCCCGGGCGGGGGTCTACGAGCAGTACTTC.

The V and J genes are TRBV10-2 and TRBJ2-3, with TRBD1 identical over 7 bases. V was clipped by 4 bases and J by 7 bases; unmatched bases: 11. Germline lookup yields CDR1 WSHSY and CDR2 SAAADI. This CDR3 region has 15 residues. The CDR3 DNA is TGCGCCAGCAGTGCCGAGGGGGCACTTATAAATACGCAGTATTTT. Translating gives CASSAEGALINTQYF.

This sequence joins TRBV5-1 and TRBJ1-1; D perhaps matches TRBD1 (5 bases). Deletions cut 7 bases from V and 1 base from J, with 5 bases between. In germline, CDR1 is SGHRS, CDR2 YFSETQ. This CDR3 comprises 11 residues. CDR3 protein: CASQGNTEAFF. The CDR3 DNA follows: TGCGCCAGCCAGGGGAACACTGAAGCTTTCTTT.

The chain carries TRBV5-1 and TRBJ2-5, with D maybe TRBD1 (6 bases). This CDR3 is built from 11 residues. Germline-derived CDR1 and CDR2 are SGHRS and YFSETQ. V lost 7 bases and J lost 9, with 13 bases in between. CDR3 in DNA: TGCGCCAGCGGAAACAGGGCCCCCCAGTACTTC. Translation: CASGNRAPQYF.

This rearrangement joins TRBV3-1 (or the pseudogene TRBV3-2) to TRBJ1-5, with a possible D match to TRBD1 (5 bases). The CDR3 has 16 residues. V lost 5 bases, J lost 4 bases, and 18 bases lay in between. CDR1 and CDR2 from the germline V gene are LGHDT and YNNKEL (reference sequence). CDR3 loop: CASSSRDYSTNQPQHF. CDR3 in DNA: TGTGCCAGCAGCTCCAGGGACTACTCGACTAATCAGCCCCAGCATTTT.

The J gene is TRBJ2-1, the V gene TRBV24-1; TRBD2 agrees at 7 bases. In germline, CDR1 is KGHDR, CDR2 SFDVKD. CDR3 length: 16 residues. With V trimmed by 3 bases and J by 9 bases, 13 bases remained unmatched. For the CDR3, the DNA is TGTGCCACCAGTGATCGGGGTGGGCTAGCGGCCGGTGAGCAGTTCTTC. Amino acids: CATSDRGGLAAGEQFF.